This TCR beta chain comes out of a study of beta chain features in type 1 diabetes. Study conclusions and caveats: All four CD4+ subsets of Type 1 diabetes patients contained TCRB CDR3s that were moderately but significantly shorter.

This clone was counted between two and nine times. Its specificity is not known. V shed 10 bases and J 7 bases; nucleotides not matched to a gene: 9. This CDR3 has 13 amino acids. Per germline, CDR1 LNHDA and CDR2 SQIVND (reference sequence). The entirety of the isolated RNA underwent reverse transcription, so expressed TCRB transcripts were sequenced. The method was immunoSEQ multiplex PCR; TCRdb's version includes in-frame clones alone and lacks a portion of them. The sample consists of around 650,000 clones, around an eighth of them appearing once. This sequence originates from a young man with type 1 diabetes. The chain uses TRBV19 and TRBJ1-2; 10 nucleotides agree with TRBD1. Sequenced sample: naive CD4+ T cells from blood. Here the CDR3 reads CATDGQGVLGYTF. The CDR3 nucleotides read TGTGCCACCGATGGACAGGGGGTTCTTGGCTACACCTTC.